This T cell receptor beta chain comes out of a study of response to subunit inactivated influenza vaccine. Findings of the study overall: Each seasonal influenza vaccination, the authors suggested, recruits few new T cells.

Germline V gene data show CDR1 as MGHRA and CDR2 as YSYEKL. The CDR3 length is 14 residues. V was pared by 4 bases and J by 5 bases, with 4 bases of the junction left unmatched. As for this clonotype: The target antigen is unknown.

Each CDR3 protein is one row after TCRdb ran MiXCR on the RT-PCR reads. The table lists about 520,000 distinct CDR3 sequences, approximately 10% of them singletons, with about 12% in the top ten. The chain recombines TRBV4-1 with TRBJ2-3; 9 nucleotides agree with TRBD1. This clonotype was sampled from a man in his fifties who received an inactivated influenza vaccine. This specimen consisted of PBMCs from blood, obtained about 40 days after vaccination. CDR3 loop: CASSREDRGDTQYF. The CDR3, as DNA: TGCGCCAGCAGCCGGGAGGACAGGGGAGATACGCAGTATTTT.